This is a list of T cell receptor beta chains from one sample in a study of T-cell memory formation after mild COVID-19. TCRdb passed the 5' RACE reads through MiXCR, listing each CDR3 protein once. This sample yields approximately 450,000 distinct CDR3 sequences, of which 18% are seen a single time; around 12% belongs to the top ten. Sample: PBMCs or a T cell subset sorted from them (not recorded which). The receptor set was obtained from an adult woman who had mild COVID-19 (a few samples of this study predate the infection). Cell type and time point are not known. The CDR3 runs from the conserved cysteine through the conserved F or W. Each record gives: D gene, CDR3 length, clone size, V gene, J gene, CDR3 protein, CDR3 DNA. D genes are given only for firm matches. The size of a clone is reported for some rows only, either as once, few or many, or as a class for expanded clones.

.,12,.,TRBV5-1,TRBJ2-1,CASGHAYNEQFF,TGCGCCAGCGGGCATGCCTACAATGAGCAGTTCTTC
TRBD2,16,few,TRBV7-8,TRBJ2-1,CASSFPTGLAVNEQFF,TGTGCCAGCAGCTTCCCTACGGGACTAGCAGTCAATGAGCAGTTCTTC
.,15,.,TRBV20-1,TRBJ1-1,CSARVSNFMNTEAFF,TGCAGTGCTAGAGTCTCGAATTTTATGAACACTGAAGCTTTCTTT
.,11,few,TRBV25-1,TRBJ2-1,CASSELNEQFF,TGTGCCAGCAGTGAATTAAATGAGCAGTTCTTC
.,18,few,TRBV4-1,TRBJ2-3,CASSSRRGGGSLTDTQYF,TGCGCCAGCAGTTCGAGAAGAGGGGGGGGCTCCCTCACAGATACGCAGTATTTT
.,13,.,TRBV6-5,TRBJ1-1,CASSPFRDTEAFF,TGTGCCAGCAGTCCCTTCCGGGACACTGAAGCTTTCTTT
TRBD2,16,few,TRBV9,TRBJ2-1,CASSDSGRAAYNEQFF,TGTGCCAGCAGTGATAGCGGGAGGGCCGCCTACAATGAGCAGTTCTTC
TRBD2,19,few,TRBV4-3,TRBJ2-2,CASSQDKFPGLEFTGELFF,TGCGCCAGCAGCCAAGATAAGTTCCCGGGACTAGAGTTCACCGGGGAGCTGTTTTTT
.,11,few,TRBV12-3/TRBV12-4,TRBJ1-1,CASRRSTEAFF,TGTGCCAGCAGACGGAGCACTGAAGCTTTCTTT
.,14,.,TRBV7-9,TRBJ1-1,CASSSDRGSTEAFF,TGTGCCAGCAGCTCGGACCGAGGCTCCACTGAAGCTTTCTTT
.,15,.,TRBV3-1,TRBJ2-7,CASSPLRRGPYEQYF,TGTGCCAGCAGCCCTCTTCGTCGGGGGCCCTACGAGCAGTACTTC
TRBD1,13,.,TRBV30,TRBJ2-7,CAWSVGTGREQYF,TGTGCCTGGAGTGTAGGGACAGGGAGGGAGCAGTACTTC
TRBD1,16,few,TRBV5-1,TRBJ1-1,CASSLDARTGYTEAFF,TGCGCCAGCAGCTTGGATGCCCGGACAGGTTACACTGAAGCTTTCTTT
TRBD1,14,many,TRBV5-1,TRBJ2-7,CASSRGQGPYEQYF,TGCGCCAGCAGTCGAGGACAGGGACCATACGAGCAGTACTTC
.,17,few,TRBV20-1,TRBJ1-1,CSASLRGSSWKNTEAFF,TGCAGTGCTAGCTTAAGAGGTAGCAGCTGGAAAAACACTGAAGCTTTCTTT
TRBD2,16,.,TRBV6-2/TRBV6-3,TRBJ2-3,CASSPRGGLGSDTQYF,TGTGCCAGCAGTCCACGGGGGGGCTTGGGGTCAGATACGCAGTATTTT
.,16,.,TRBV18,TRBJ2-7,CASSPRLFESSYEQYF,TGTGCCAGCTCACCGAGGCTATTCGAGTCCTCCTACGAGCAGTACTTC
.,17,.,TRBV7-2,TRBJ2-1,CASSLEFRRSSYNEQFF,TGTGCCAGCAGCTTGGAATTCAGGAGGAGCTCCTACAATGAGCAGTTCTTC
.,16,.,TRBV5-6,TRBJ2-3,CASSLGFGVSTDTQYF,TGTGCCAGCAGCTTGGGGTTCGGGGTTAGCACAGATACGCAGTATTTT
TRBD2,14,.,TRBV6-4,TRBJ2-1,CASSDLAGVTEQFF,TGTGCCAGCAGTGACCTCGCGGGGGTCACCGAGCAGTTCTTC
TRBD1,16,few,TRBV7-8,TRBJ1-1,CASSLLGQGWDTEAFF,TGTGCCAGCAGCTTATTGGGACAGGGTTGGGACACTGAAGCTTTCTTT
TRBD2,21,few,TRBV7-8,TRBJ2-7,CASSPKTGTGTSGRPSYEQYF,TGTGCCAGCAGCCCGAAGACAGGGACCGGGACTAGCGGGAGGCCATCCTACGAGCAGTACTTC
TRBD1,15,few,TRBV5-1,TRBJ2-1,CASSPTGTGNNEQFF,TGCGCCAGCAGCCCTACCGGGACAGGGAACAATGAGCAGTTCTTC
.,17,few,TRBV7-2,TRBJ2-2,CASSSTSRLMVTAELFF,TGTGCCAGCAGCTCCACTAGCCGATTGATGGTAACCGCGGAGCTGTTTTTT
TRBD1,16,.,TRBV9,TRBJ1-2,CASSVGDRASNYGYTF,TGTGCCAGCAGCGTGGGGGACAGGGCTTCTAACTATGGCTACACCTTC
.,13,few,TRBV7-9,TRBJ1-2,CASSFPGTDGYTF,TGTGCCAGCAGCTTCCCAGGAACGGATGGCTACACCTTC
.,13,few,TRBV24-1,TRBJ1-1,CATKSDRNTEAFF,TGTGCCACCAAATCGGACAGAAACACTGAAGCTTTCTTT
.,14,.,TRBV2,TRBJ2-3,CASSPQTSTDTQYF,TGTGCCAGCAGTCCACAGACTAGCACAGATACGCAGTATTTT
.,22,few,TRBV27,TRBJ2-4,CASSPAPLVTHKNLLAKNIQYF,TGTGCCAGCAGTCCCGCCCCACTAGTTACCCATAAAAATCTCCTAGCCAAAAACATTCAGTACTTC
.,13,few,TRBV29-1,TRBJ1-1,CSVVPVGMSEAFF,TGCAGCGTTGTACCGGTGGGGATGAGTGAAGCTTTCTTT
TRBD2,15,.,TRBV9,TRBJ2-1,CASSPDGGRANEQFF,TGTGCCAGCAGCCCCGACGGCGGGAGGGCCAATGAGCAGTTCTTC